The sequence of this T cell receptor beta chain was determined in a study of Graves' ophthalmopathy and Graves' hyperthyroidism. Study in general: Peripheral blood was gathered at the point of initial diagnosis, before any treatment started.

The CDR3 is made up of 20 amino acids. Germline lookup yields CDR1 SGHAT and CDR2 FQNNGV. V lost 1 base to trimming and J lost 2 bases; unmatched junction nucleotides: 16. This clonotype was picked up many times. Investigators amplified TCR beta CDR3 regions from RNA transcripts. The workflow started with a first-round RT-PCR run with HTBI primers and then moved on to a second-round multiplex PCR. TCRdb used MiXCR to reprocess the multiplex PCR reads, holding one entry per CDR3 protein. Of 40,000 or so distinct CDR3 sequences listed, approximately 46% are singletons. The sequence derives from an adult woman with stable Graves' hyperthyroidism. The gene calls are TRBV11-2 and TRBJ2-7, with TRBD1 matching over 11 bases. The sample consisted of peripheral blood. In DNA form, the CDR3 reads TGTGCCAGCAGCTTAGGTAATGGACCGGTGGACAGGGGGCTCCCCTACGAGCAGTACTTC. Translation: CASSLGNGPVDRGLPYEQYF. The whole variable domain, remainder taken from reference TRBV11-2 and TRBJ2-7, is EAGVAQSPRYKIIEKRQSVAFWCNPISGHATLYWYQQILGQGPKLLIQFQNNGVVDDSQLPKDRFSAERLKGVDSTLKIQPAKLEDSAVYLCASSLGNGPVDRGLPYEQYFGPGTRLTVT.